This passage covers 28 T cell receptor beta chains from one sample sequenced in a study of CD8 T cells in ankylosing spondylitis. General study points: For ankylosing spondylitis blood, a TCR beta motif of 7 to 9 highly homologous variants appeared characteristic.

Each CDR3 protein is one row after TCRdb ran MiXCR on the 5' RACE reads. The sample holds around 770,000 distinct CDR3 sequences; 19% are singletons and the top ten take roughly a fifth. Their cognate antigens are unknown. The specimen sequenced was blood, either unsorted or a sorted T cell fraction (not recorded which). The receptors shown here come from a male donor with ankylosing spondylitis.

The chain combines TRBV5-5 with TRBJ2-2; maybe TRBD1 (6 bases). Germline values: CDR1 SGHKS, CDR2 YYEKEE (reference sequence). The germline V and J ends were trimmed by 1 base and 0 bases, with 10 bases remaining between them. The CDR3 extends over 16 amino acids. The CDR3 reads CASSLYGQPNTGELFF. The CDR3 coding sequence is TGTGCCAGCAGCTTGTACGGACAGCCGAACACCGGGGAGCTGTTTTTT.

DNA for the CDR3: TGCGCCAGCAGCCACCCAAACCGGGACTGGGTGAGTGGCTACACCTTC. As protein: CASSHPNRDWVSGYTF. The chain couples TRBV4-1 to TRBJ1-2, with TRBD1 as a possible D gene (5 bases). V lost 3 bases to trimming and J lost 7 bases, with 21 bases between them. The CDR3 loop spans 16 amino acids. CDR1 MGHRA and CDR2 YSYEKL come from the germline V gene.

This clonotype was observed a few times. The rearrangement uses TRBV3-1 and TRBJ2-7; TRBD1 might be the D (5 bases). Trimming stripped 3 bases from V and 2 bases from J, with 11 bases between. Germline assignment: CDR1 LGHDT and CDR2 YNNKEL (reference sequence). The CDR3 loop spans 14 amino acids. The CDR3 DNA follows: TGTGCCAGCAGCCATAAGGGGTTTACCTACGAGCAGTACTTC. Translation: CASSHKGFTYEQYF.

Ten or more counts support this clonotype. The V call is TRBV27, the J call TRBJ1-5; 10 bases fit TRBD1. The CDR3 length is 18 residues. The V gene's germline CDR1 is MNHEY and CDR2 SMNVEV (reference sequence). After removal of 4 bases from V and 2 bases from J, the junction contained 11 bases not matched to a gene. Here the CDR3 reads CASSSRGTGVFGNQPQHF. CDR3 bases: TGTGCCAGCAGTTCCCGGGGGACAGGGGTGTTCGGCAATCAGCCCCAGCATTTT.

The chain employs TRBV10-3 and TRBJ2-7, with D tentatively TRBD2 (5 bases). Trimming removed 3 bases from V and 2 bases from J, with 14 bases in between. The CDR3 is 15 amino acids. Germline V gives CDR1 ENHRY, CDR2 SYGVKD. The CDR3 reads CAISEYMDSTYEQYF. Here the CDR3 DNA reads TGTGCCATCAGTGAATATATGGACTCCACCTACGAGCAGTACTTC.

This clonotype was detected a few times. The DNA for the CDR3 is TGTGCCAGCAGTGAAGCGCCTGGCGGGACCTCCTACAATGAGCAGTTCTTC. Translation: CASSEAPGGTSYNEQFF. The rearrangement joins TRBV6-1 to TRBJ2-1, with D tentatively TRBD2 (6 bases). The V gene lost 0 bases and the J gene lost 0 bases, with 12 bases spanning the gap. This CDR3 is 17 amino acids long. The germline CDR1 and CDR2 sequences are MNHNS and SASEGT.

The chain employs TRBV9 and TRBJ1-1; no definite D call. Germline loops: CDR1 SGDLS, CDR2 YYNGEE. This CDR3 has 12 amino acids. Trimming shortened V by 3 bases and J by 6 bases, and 9 bases separated the two germline ends. The CDR3 loop is CASSGDNAEAFF. DNA for the CDR3: TGTGCCAGCAGCGGAGACAACGCTGAAGCTTTCTTT.

To note about this clonotype: One junction end does not reproduce the germline sequence, and a read error may be involved. This chain joins TRBV12-3 or TRBV12-4 and TRBJ2-1; D possibly matches TRBD1 or TRBD2 (5 bases each). The CDR3 runs to 19 residues. CDR3 DNA: TGTGCCATCAGTTTAGCGCGAAATAGGGGAGCCAGCTCCTACAATGAGCAGTTCTTC. Protein: CAISLARNRGASSYNEQFF.

This clonotype occurred many times. The genes are TRBV29-1 and TRBJ2-1; the match to TRBD1 covers 12 bases. Germline values: CDR1 SQVTM, CDR2 ANQGSEA. J lost 8 bases, V lost 4 bases, and 3 bases had no gene match. This CDR3 has 13 amino acids. The CDR3 region has the DNA TGCAGCGTTGGGGACAGGGGGCTTGATGAGCAGTTCTTC. Protein product: CSVGDRGLDEQFF.

V gene TRBV18 combines with J gene TRBJ1-4, with no clear D. V lost 2 bases and J 5 bases, leaving 6 bases between the germline ends. The CDR3 spans 13 residues. Germline V CDR1 and CDR2: KGHSH, LQKENI. CDR3: CASSPNLNEKLFF. The CDR3 nucleotides are TGTGCCAGCTCACCAAATTTAAATGAAAAACTGTTTTTT.

This clonotype appeared a few times. The V call is TRBV6-2 or TRBV6-3, the J call TRBJ2-3; 7 nucleotides line up with TRBD1. The CDR3 contains 17 residues. Germline V gene sequence: CDR1 MNHEY, CDR2 SVGEGT. Trimming removed 4 bases from V and 10 bases from J; junction bases left unmatched: 20. DNA of the CDR3: TGTGCCAGCAGTTCCATCACCCAGGGGGTCCCCTCCGGTGCGCAGTATTTT. Its translation is CASSSITQGVPSGAQYF.

Many counts were recorded for this clonotype. The V call is TRBV28, the J call TRBJ1-1; no definite D call. V was pared by 3 bases and J by 3 bases, with 11 bases between. This CDR3 contains 14 residues. Germline V gene sequence: CDR1 MDHEN, CDR2 SYDVKM. In nucleotides, the CDR3 is TGTGCCAGCAGTTTGCCCACTGGCGACACTGAAGCTTTCTTT. Translation: CASSLPTGDTEAFF. The complete variable domain, with remaining parts taken from reference TRBV28 and TRBJ1-1, reads DVKVTQSSRYLVKRTGEKVFLECVQDMDHENMFWYRQDPGLGLRLIYFSYDVKMKEKGDIPEGYSVSREKKERFSLILESASTNQTSMYLCASSLPTGDTEAFFGQGTRLTVV.

The chain couples TRBV6-2 or TRBV6-3 to TRBJ2-7; D is undetermined. With 2 bases removed from V and 5 bases from J, the gap between germline ends came to 19 bases. There are 16 residues in the CDR3. The germline CDR1 and CDR2 sequences are MNHEY and SVGEGT. The CDR3 sequence: CASSYLVAHPIHEQYF. The DNA of the CDR3 is TGTGCCAGCAGTTACCTCGTCGCCCATCCTATCCACGAGCAGTACTTC.

The chain joins TRBV10-3 to TRBJ2-7, with TRBD1 matching over 7 bases. V shed 4 bases and J 7 bases; nucleotides not matched to a gene: 10. The CDR3 spans 14 residues. Germline CDR1 is ENHRY and CDR2 is SYGVKD. In nucleotides, the CDR3 is TGTGCCATCAGTGGAGCAGGGACAGCTGAGGAGCAGTACTTC. Translated, it gives CAISGAGTAEEQYF.

In its sample, this clonotype was seen a few times. The genes are TRBV12-3 or TRBV12-4 and TRBJ1-1; 7 positions match TRBD1. The CDR3 length is 13 residues. J was trimmed by 5 bases and V by 7 bases; bases with no gene match: 7. This CDR3 is CASTRGGSTEAFF. In DNA, the CDR3 is TGTGCCAGCACCAGGGGGGGGAGTACTGAAGCTTTCTTT.

This chain uses TRBV12-3 or TRBV12-4 with TRBJ2-1; TRBD1 might be the D (6 bases). The CDR3 is 11 residues long. The DNA for the CDR3 is TGTGCGACCAGGGGTTACAATGAGCAGTTCTTC. Protein sequence: CATRGYNEQFF.

This chain's CDR3 is CASSLDRGRAGELFF. CDR3 bases: TGTGCCAGCAGTCTGGACAGGGGGCGCGCCGGGGAGCTGTTTTTT. The gene calls are TRBV27 and TRBJ2-2; the match to TRBD1 covers 11 bases. The trim removed 5 bases at V and 6 bases at J, leaving 5 bases unmatched. The CDR3 covers 15 residues. The germline V gene has CDR1 MNHEY and CDR2 SMNVEV (reference sequence).

CDR3 residues: CASSLATEPQPQHF. The CDR3 DNA is TGTGCCAGCAGCTTAGCGACGGAACCTCAGCCCCAGCATTTT. The chain combines TRBV7-8 with TRBJ1-5; D is unresolved. The V gene lost 0 bases and the J gene lost 6 bases, with 9 bases spanning the gap. The CDR3 consists of 14 residues. Germline loops: CDR1 SGHVS, CDR2 FQNEAQ.

This clonotype was detected only a few times. The CDR3 DNA follows: TGTGCCAGCAGCGTAGATGGCGGACATCAGCCCCAGCATTTT. Encoded protein: CASSVDGGHQPQHF. The chain combines TRBV9 with TRBJ1-5, with D uncertain. From germline, CDR1 is SGDLS and CDR2 YYNGEE. The ends were cut back, 0 bases at V and 5 bases at J, with 9 bases in the middle. The CDR3 is made up of 14 amino acids.

The chain combines TRBV29-1 with TRBJ2-1, with 7 bases aligning to TRBD2. This CDR3 region has 14 residues. Unmatched junction bases numbered 8, after V lost 5 bases and J lost 4 bases. Germline CDR1 is SQVTM and CDR2 is ANQGSEA. The CDR3 sequence: CSVWEGATYNEQFF. CDR3 DNA: TGCAGCGTTTGGGAGGGAGCTACTTACAATGAGCAGTTCTTC.

This clonotype has a handful of counts. The gene calls are TRBV29-1 and TRBJ1-1; 7 bases match TRBD1. CDR3 size: 13 residues. The V gene's germline CDR1 is SQVTM and CDR2 ANQGSEA. The J segment lost 5 bases and the V segment lost 6 bases, leaving 9 bases of the junction unmatched. The CDR3 spells CSVIDRTGTEAFF. The CDR3 region has the DNA TGCAGCGTCATCGATCGGACAGGAACTGAAGCTTTCTTT. The entire variable domain, with the rest obtained from reference TRBV29-1 and TRBJ1-1, is as follows: SAVISQKPSRDICQRGTSLTIQCQVDSQVTMMFWYRQQPGQSLTLIATANQGSEATYESGFVIDKFPISRPNLTFSTLTVSNMSPEDSSIYLCSVIDRTGTEAFFGQGTRLTVV.

This clonotype has just a few counts. The DNA for the CDR3 is TGTGCCAGCAGCCAAGCGGACAGATTCAACTATGGCTACACCTTC. Its protein product is CASSQADRFNYGYTF. The chain uses TRBV14 and TRBJ1-2, with D possibly matching TRBD1 (6 bases). This CDR3 has 15 amino acids. Germline CDR1 and CDR2: SGHDN and FVKESK. The germline V and J ends were trimmed by 1 base and 2 bases, with 11 bases remaining between them.

The chain has TRBV4-1 and TRBJ1-1; no clear D. The germline CDR1 and CDR2 sequences are MGHRA and YSYEKL. V was pared by 0 bases and J by 4 bases, with 15 bases between. The CDR3 consists of 16 residues. Here the CDR3 reads CASSQDFGGRATEAFF. For the CDR3, the DNA is TGCGCCAGCAGCCAAGATTTCGGAGGTCGAGCCACTGAAGCTTTCTTT.

This clonotype was recorded a few times. The gene calls are TRBV18 and TRBJ2-3; perhaps TRBD2 as D (5 bases). This CDR3 region has 16 residues. From germline, CDR1 is KGHSH and CDR2 LQKENI. Trimming removed 2 bases from V and 4 bases from J, with 16 bases in between. CDR3 coding DNA: TGTGCCAGCTCACCAAGGTCGTTAGCCGGGGCAGATACGCAGTATTTT. It codes for CASSPRSLAGADTQYF.

This sequence joins TRBV5-4 and TRBJ2-1; no definite D call. Germline values: CDR1 SGHNT, CDR2 YYREEE (reference sequence). The ends were cut back, 4 bases at V and 3 bases at J, with 17 bases in the middle. The CDR3 runs 16 residues. The CDR3 loop reads CASSPGETIRYNEQFF. In DNA form, the CDR3 reads TGTGCCAGCAGCCCGGGCGAGACAATCCGCTACAATGAGCAGTTCTTC.

The CDR3: CASSPPGLARGTQYF. CDR3 DNA: TGTGCCAGCAGCCCACCGGGACTAGCGAGAGGTACGCAGTATTTT. The chain carries TRBV12-3 or TRBV12-4 and TRBJ2-3; TRBD2 matches 10 bases. V was pared by 6 bases and J by 8 bases, with 11 bases of the junction left unmatched. CDR3 size: 15 residues.

The table lists this clonotype with a few counts. The chain employs TRBV27 and TRBJ2-7; TRBD2 agrees at 9 bases. The J segment lost 6 bases and the V segment lost 6 bases, leaving 12 bases of the junction unmatched. The CDR3 loop spans 15 amino acids. Germline V gives CDR1 MNHEY, CDR2 SMNVEV (reference sequence). The CDR3 protein is CASSSTSGLRFEQYF. In nucleotides, the CDR3 is TGTGCCAGCAGCAGTACTAGCGGGCTCCGGTTCGAGCAGTACTTC.

This clonotype showed up just a few times. This chain connects TRBV27 to TRBJ1-2, with 7 bases aligning to TRBD1. The J segment lost 0 bases and the V segment lost 5 bases, leaving 6 bases of the junction unmatched. The CDR3 covers 15 residues. The germline V gene encodes CDR1 MNHEY and CDR2 SMNVEV (reference sequence). The CDR3, as DNA: TGTGCCAGCAGTCCGGGGACAGCGTCTAACTATGGCTACACCTTC. Translated, it gives CASSPGTASNYGYTF.